These 15 T cell receptor beta chains came from one sample sequenced in a study of OX40 agonist ivuxolimab in advanced cancers. Some clones are missing from TCRdb's copy, which holds only in-frame ones; the method was immunoSEQ multiplex PCR. This sample yields 25,000 to 35,000 clones, of which roughly 84% are seen a single time; approximately 20% belongs to the top ten. Source: CD4+ or CD8+ T cells sorted from blood, taken in a trial of the OX40 agonist ivuxolimab. Receptor source: an adult with an advanced solid tumor such as melanoma, head and neck, liver or kidney cancer.

The rearrangement uses TRBV10-3 and TRBJ2-6, with D perhaps TRBD2 (5 bases). With 2 bases removed from V and 0 bases from J, the gap between germline ends came to 5 bases. This CDR3 contains 15 residues. Germline lookup yields CDR1 ENHRY and CDR2 SYGVKD. CDR3 bases: TGTGCCATCAGTGAGGAGGGCTCTGGGGCCAACGTCCTGACTTTC. Translating gives CAISEEGSGANVLTF.

The V and J genes are TRBV30 and TRBJ2-5, with D unclear. The germline V and J ends were trimmed by 1 base and 5 bases, with 8 bases remaining between them. CDR3 length equals 12 residues. Germline V CDR1 and CDR2: GTSNPN, SVGIG (reference sequence). In DNA, the CDR3 is TGTGCCTGGAGTGATGAGGAGGAGACCCAGTACTTC. Its translation: CAWSDEEETQYF.

V usage is TRBV7-8 and J usage is TRBJ2-2, with 7 bases aligning to TRBD2. CDR1 is SGHVS and CDR2 is FQNEAQ in the germline V gene. This CDR3 has 16 amino acids. Trimming at V came to 5 bases and at J to 2 bases, leaving 8 bases not matched to a gene. CDR3 sequence (DNA): TGTGCCAGCAGCCGGGATCCGGGGGGAAACACCGGGGAGCTGTTTTTT. Amino acid sequence: CASSRDPGGNTGELFF. The full variable domain, completed using reference TRBV7-8 and TRBJ2-2, is GAGVSQSPRYKVAKRGQDVALRCDPISGHVSLFWYQQALGQGPEFLTYFQNEAQLDKSGLPSDRFFAERPEGSVSTLKIQRTQQEDSAVYLCASSRDPGGNTGELFFGEGSRLTVL.

This clone showed up just once. J is TRBJ2-1 and V is TRBV29-1; 7 positions match TRBD1. V lost 4 bases and J lost 15; bases outside the gene matches: 9. Germline CDR1 SQVTM, CDR2 ANQGSEA. There are 11 residues in the CDR3. This chain's CDR3 is CSVGGGRNRFF. CDR3 DNA: TGCAGCGTTGGAGGGGGCCGAAATCGGTTCTTC.

The chain combines TRBV7-2 with TRBJ2-7; perhaps TRBD2 as D (5 bases). V was shortened by 3 bases and J by 4 bases, with 7 bases between the two germline ends. The germline gives CDR1 SGHTA, CDR2 FQGNSA. This CDR3 comprises 12 residues. The CDR3 protein is CASSFDYYEQYF. CDR3 bases: TGTGCCAGCAGCTTCGACTATTACGAGCAGTACTTC.

The rearrangement uses TRBV7-6 and TRBJ2-3, with 7 bases matching TRBD2. Germline V gene data show CDR1 as SGHVS and CDR2 as FNYEAQ. Trimming at V came to 3 bases and at J to 3 bases, leaving 6 bases not matched to a gene. The CDR3 is 15 amino acids. Here the CDR3 DNA reads TGTGCCAGCAGCTTTTCTTGGGGGGGGACAGATACGCAGTATTTT. As protein: CASSFSWGGTDTQYF.

The chain recombines TRBV7-6 with TRBJ1-1; no definite D call. The V and J ends lost 6 bases and 4 bases respectively, with 15 bases between them. The germline V gene has CDR1 SGHVS and CDR2 FNYEAQ. This CDR3 comprises 14 residues. The CDR3 region has the DNA TGTGCCAGCAGACGTTGTCCGGACTGCACTGAAGCTTTCTTT. It specifies CASRRCPDCTEAFF. The full variable domain, in which reference TRBV7-6 and TRBJ1-1 provide the parts outside the CDR3, is GAGVSQSPRYKVTKRGQDVALRCDPISGHVSLYWYRQALGQGPEFLTYFNYEAQQDKSGLPNDRFSAERPEGSISTLTIQRTEQRDSAMYRCASRRCPDCTEAFFGQGTRLTVV.

The gene calls are TRBV5-8 and TRBJ2-1, with 10 bases matching TRBD2. The CDR3 runs to 15 residues. CDR1 and CDR2 from the germline V gene are SGHTS and YDEGEE. The ends lost 5 bases at V and 1 base at J; junction bases unmatched: 3. The CDR3 protein is CASSASGSSYNEQFF. CDR3 sequence (DNA): TGTGCCAGCAGTGCTAGCGGGAGTTCCTACAATGAGCAGTTCTTC.

This chain joins TRBV7-3 and TRBJ2-7; TRBD2 matches at 9 bases. The CDR3 contains 15 residues. V gave up 2 bases and J gave up 3 bases; unmatched junction bases: 5. The V gene's germline CDR1 is SGHTA and CDR2 FQGTGA. The CDR3 loop is CASSLSASGDYEQYF. The DNA for the CDR3 is TGTGCCAGCAGCTTATCGGCTAGCGGGGACTACGAGCAGTACTTC.

The chain uses TRBV5-6 and TRBJ2-1; D is unclear. This CDR3 is 11 amino acids long. CDR1 and CDR2 from the germline V gene are SGHDT and YYEEEE. With 2 bases removed from V and 6 bases from J, the gap between germline ends came to 3 bases. CDR3: CASSFLNEQFF. CDR3 coding DNA: TGTGCCAGCAGCTTCCTCAATGAGCAGTTCTTC.

The genes are TRBV7-9 and TRBJ2-2; D gene unclear. Per the germline V gene, CDR1 is SEHNR and CDR2 is FQNEAQ (reference sequence). CDR3 length: 11 amino acids. V was cut by 3 bases and J by 9 bases, with 5 bases left in between. The CDR3 DNA is TGTGCCAGCAGCTTGGGCTGGGAGCTGTTTTTT. Translation gives CASSLGWELFF.

This clone showed up just once. The chain recombines TRBV11-2 with TRBJ2-3, with D uncertain. This CDR3 region has 15 residues. Germline loops: CDR1 SGHAT, CDR2 FQNNGV. V gave up 5 bases and J gave up 0 bases, with 12 bases separating them. CDR3 amino acids: CASSPPTASTDTQYF. CDR3 nucleotides: TGTGCCAGCAGCCCCCCGACTGCTAGCACAGATACGCAGTATTTT. Based on the CDR3 plus reference TRBV11-2 and TRBJ2-3, the full variable domain is EAGVAQSPRYKIIEKRQSVAFWCNPISGHATLYWYQQILGQGPKLLIQFQNNGVVDDSQLPKDRFSAERLKGVDSTLKIQPAKLEDSAVYLCASSPPTASTDTQYFGPGTRLTVL.

V gene TRBV11-3 combines with J gene TRBJ2-7, with 12 bases identical to TRBD1. V lost 5 bases to trimming and J lost 9 bases; unmatched junction nucleotides: 5. The CDR3 consists of 13 residues. Germline V gene data show CDR1 as SGHNT and CDR2 as YENEEA. The CDR3 here is CASSLGTGGVQYF. CDR3 nucleotides: TGTGCCAGCAGCCTAGGGACAGGGGGCGTGCAGTACTTC. Based on the CDR3 plus reference TRBV11-3 and TRBJ2-7, the full variable domain is EAGVVQSPRYKIIEKKQPVAFWCNPISGHNTLYWYLQNLGQGPELLIRYENEEAVDDSQLPKDRFSAERLKGVDSTLKIQPAELGDSAVYLCASSLGTGGVQYFGPGTRLTVT.

This rearrangement joins TRBV21-1 to TRBJ1-2. TRBV21-1 is reported as a pseudogene. The CDR3 is made up of 18 amino acids. The CDR3 region is CASSNSTAGGQSNYGYTF. In DNA form, the CDR3 reads TGTGCCAGCAGCAACTCCACGGCCGGAGGGCAATCCAACTATGGCTACACCTTC.

The chain carries TRBV5-6 and TRBJ1-5; no clear D gene. Looked up from germline, CDR1 is SGHDT and CDR2 is YYEEEE. The CDR3 has 14 amino acids. The V end was cut by 9 bases, the J end by 1 base, with 14 bases between. The CDR3 reads CATHLTGSNQPQHF. In nucleotides, the CDR3 is TGTGCCACCCATTTAACGGGGAGCAATCAGCCCCAGCATTTT. Using reference TRBV5-6 and TRBJ1-5 for the parts outside the CDR3, the full variable domain is DAGVTQSPTHLIKTRGQQVTLRCSPKSGHDTVSWYQQALGQGPQFIFQYYEEEERQRGNFPDRFSGHQFPNYSSELNVNALLLGDSALYLCATHLTGSNQPQHFGDGTRLSIL.